Each of the 5 T cell receptor beta chains below was sequenced from the same sample in a study of blood T cell repertoires in COVID-19. Profiling relied on immunoSEQ multiplex PCR, and the TCRdb table lists in-frame clones only, not all of them. Seen here are approximately 340,000 clones, around 88% observed once, and the top ten hold almost 3%. What was sequenced was peripheral blood. These receptors originate from a man aged 30 to 39 with active or convalescent COVID-19.

The chain couples TRBV28 to TRBJ1-6; D gene unclear. The germline V and J ends were trimmed by 3 bases and 7 bases, with 10 bases remaining between them. Germline CDR1 reads MDHEN; CDR2 reads SYDVKM. This CDR3 is built from 14 residues. The CDR3 DNA reads as TGTGCCAGCAGTTTGGACTTTTTAAATTCACCCCTCCACTTT. This translates into CASSLDFLNSPLHF.

The chain has TRBV5-1 and TRBJ1-6; D uncertain. In germline, CDR1 is SGHRS, CDR2 YFSETQ. V lost 4 bases, J lost 5 bases, and 4 bases lay in between. This CDR3 is 12 amino acids long. The CDR3 DNA reads as TGCGCCAGCAGCGCGAATAATTCACCCCTCCACTTT. Translated, it gives CASSANNSPLHF.

The chain is built from TRBV12-5 and TRBJ2-5; D is perhaps TRBD2 (6 bases). Trimming cost V 7 bases and J 5 bases, with 23 bases left between them. The V gene's germline CDR1 is LGHNT and CDR2 FRNRAP. This CDR3 comprises 16 residues. CDR3: CASASPGTGGWETQYF. In DNA form, the CDR3 reads TGTGCTAGTGCTTCCCCCGGGACCGGGGGTTGGGAGACCCAGTACTTC.

Of note for this clone: One end of the junction fails to match germline, which may point to a read error. The chain has TRBV7-3 and TRBJ1-2; 11 nucleotides match TRBD1. CDR3 size: 16 residues. Germline CDR1 SGHTA, CDR2 FQGTGA. CDR3 amino acids: CASSLTPGTGGYGYTF. The CDR3 DNA is TGTGCCAGCAGCCTAACTCCCGGGACAGGGGGCTATGGCTACACCTTC.

The chain uses TRBV28 and TRBJ1-6; 9 bases are shared with TRBD1. V was pared by 5 bases and J by 9 bases, with 5 bases of the junction left unmatched. CDR1 and CDR2 from the germline V gene are MDHEN and SYDVKM. This CDR3 has 14 amino acids. The CDR3 sequence is CASSPGQGGSPLHF. The CDR3, as DNA: TGTGCCAGCAGTCCGGGACAGGGAGGTTCACCCCTCCACTTT. Supplemented by reference TRBV28 and TRBJ1-6, the full variable domain reads DVKVTQSSRYLVKRTGEKVFLECVQDMDHENMFWYRQDPGLGLRLIYFSYDVKMKEKGDIPEGYSVSREKKERFSLILESASTNQTSMYLCASSPGQGGSPLHFGNGTRLTVT.